This TCR beta chain was documented in a study of CXCR3 chemokines and chemotherapy response in bladder cancer. TCRdb called the PCR reads again in MiXCR, with one record for every CDR3 protein. The repertoire holds 2,000 to 3,000 distinct CDR3 sequences, with approximately 7% as singletons. The TCR was taken from a human donor with bladder cancer that responded to neoadjuvant chemotherapy. Sampling was done from a patient whose treatment included neoadjuvant chemotherapy.

CDR3: CSARGGSRGVSEQYF. Here the CDR3 DNA reads TGCAGTGCTAGAGGGGGGTCTAGAGGGGTGAGCGAGCAGTACTTC. The rearrangement joins TRBV20-1 to TRBJ2-7, with D perhaps given as TRBD1 or TRBD2 (5 bases each). Trimming took 1 base from V and 6 from J, leaving 19 bases between them. Germline V gene lookup returns CDR1 DFQATT and CDR2 SNEGSKA (reference sequence). This CDR3 has 15 residues.